This T cell receptor (beta chain) is drawn from a study of blood T cell repertoires in COVID-19. The overall study: Samples representing acute and convalescent COVID-19 were sourced from the United States, Italy and Spain. The analysed material was cDNA or gDNA that came from T cells, B-cell-depleted T cells, or PBMCs.

Some clones are missing from TCRdb's copy, which holds only in-frame ones; the method was immunoSEQ multiplex PCR. The data hold 100,000 to 150,000 clones, with 55% to 75% observed a single time. CDR1 and CDR2 from the germline V gene are SEHNR and FQNEAQ (reference sequence). With 2 bases removed from V and 2 bases from J, the gap between germline ends came to 19 bases. The CDR3 runs to 18 residues. The rearrangement links TRBV7-9 to TRBJ2-1, with D tentatively TRBD2 (5 bases). Sample: peripheral blood. The sequence derives from a woman between 65 and 79 years old with acute or convalescent COVID-19. The DNA of the CDR3 is TGTGCCAGCAGCTTACGGGCGCCGGGGAGAATTACCTACAATGAGCAGTTCTTC. It is translated as CASSLRAPGRITYNEQFF.